This T cell receptor (beta chain) comes out of a study of blood T cell repertoires in COVID-19. Study-wide background: Spain, Italy and the United States supplied samples that represented acute and convalescent COVID-19. T cells, B-cell-depleted T cells, or PBMCs provided the cDNA or gDNA that served as material.

How the authors handled the data: Amplification from reference gene primers served as the basis for estimated nucleated cell counts. Here immunoSEQ multiplex PCR was the method, and the copy in TCRdb shows in-frame clones only, minus some. V, J and clone size derive from that table, while D and trimming were established from the DNA sequence. In the table there are some 41,000 clones, about 88% of which are singletons. The sample holds one count of this clone. The CDR3 contains 14 residues. The germline V gene encodes CDR1 MGHRA and CDR2 YSYEKL. The J segment lost 9 bases and the V segment lost 1 base, leaving 5 bases of the junction unmatched.

The rearrangement links TRBV4-1 to TRBJ2-1; TRBD2 aligns across 8 bases. The clonotype comes from a man aged 55 to 69 with active COVID-19. Sequencing input: peripheral blood. Here the CDR3 DNA reads TGCGCCAGCAGCCAAGGGACTAGCTTAAGTGAGCAGTTCTTC. Amino acid sequence: CASSQGTSLSEQFF.